The 2 T cell receptor beta chains reported below all come from one sample, sequenced in a study of blood T cell repertoires in COVID-19. Profiled with immunoSEQ multiplex PCR; TCRdb holds only in-frame clones, not every one. Of 70,000 to 95,000 clones listed, 75% to 90% were seen once; the top ten hold approximately 5.6%. Sequenced: peripheral blood. These receptors were taken from an elderly woman with active COVID-19.

This chain joins TRBV4-3 and TRBJ2-7; D unclear. CDR1 and CDR2 from the germline V gene are LGHNA and YSLEER. There are 16 residues in the CDR3. V lost 0 bases, J lost 0 bases, and 12 bases lay in between. Written as DNA, the CDR3 is TGCGCCAGCAGCCAAGATATAACAGCCAGCTCCTACGAGCAGTACTTC. Translated, it gives CASSQDITASSYEQYF.

The chain is built from TRBV2 and TRBJ1-6; 7 bases fit TRBD1. Trimming took 6 bases from V and 10 from J; bases not matched to a gene: 6. The CDR3 covers 13 residues. Germline assignment: CDR1 SNHLY and CDR2 FYNNEI. Here the CDR3 reads CASSLTGPSPLHF. The CDR3 region has the DNA TGTGCCAGCAGCTTGACAGGGCCCTCACCCCTCCACTTT.